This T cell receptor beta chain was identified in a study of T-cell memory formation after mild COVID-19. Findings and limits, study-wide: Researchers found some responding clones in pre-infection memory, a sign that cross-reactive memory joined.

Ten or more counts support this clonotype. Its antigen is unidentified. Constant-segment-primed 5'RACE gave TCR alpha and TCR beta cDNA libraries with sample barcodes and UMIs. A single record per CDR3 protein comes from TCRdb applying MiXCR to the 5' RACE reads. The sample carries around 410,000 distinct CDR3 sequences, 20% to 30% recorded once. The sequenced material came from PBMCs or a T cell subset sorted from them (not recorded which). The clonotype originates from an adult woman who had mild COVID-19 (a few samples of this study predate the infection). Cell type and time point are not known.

The CDR3 DNA reads TGTGCCAGCAGCTTAGTGTGGGCAGGGGCAAATGAGCAGTTCTTC. Translating it yields CASSLVWAGANEQFF. J is TRBJ2-1 and V is TRBV7-7; tentative D call: TRBD1 (6 bases). This CDR3 is built from 15 residues. V lost 1 base to trimming and J lost 7 bases, with 14 bases between them. Germline V gene lookup returns CDR1 SSHAT and CDR2 FNYEAQ (reference sequence).